Listed below are T cell receptor beta chains from one sample, sequenced in a study of shared clonotypes between healthy human individuals. TCRdb keeps only in-frame clones here, not all; method: immunoSEQ multiplex PCR. The table includes over a million clones, approximately 80% detected once. Sequences were obtained from memory CD4+ T cells from PBMCs. The receptors were sampled from a man aged 18 to 29 in good health. Some clones in this sample may be carry-over from other donors' samples. CDR3s include the opening cysteine and the closing phenylalanine or tryptophan. Fields, in order: J gene, D gene, clone size, V gene, CDR3 protein, CDR3 DNA. The D gene is left open where the match is weak. Part of the rows lack a size; the others show once, few, many or a class for expanded clones.

J: TRBJ1-3
D: .
size: .
V: TRBV9
CDR3: CASREDPWGNTIYF
DNA: TGTGCCAGCAGGGAGGATCCGTGGGGAAACACCATATATTTT

J: TRBJ2-1
D: .
size: few
V: TRBV4-1
CDR3: CASSQVDVISYNEQFF
DNA: TGCGCCAGCAGCCAAGTCGACGTTATCTCCTACAATGAGCAGTTCTTC

J: TRBJ1-1
D: .
size: .
V: TRBV21-1
CDR3: CASSKAPLDQGKTEAFF
DNA: TGTGCCAGCAGCAAAGCGCCCTTGGATCAGGGCAAAACTGAAGCTTTCTTT

J: TRBJ2-1
D: TRBD2
size: .
V: TRBV14
CDR3: CASTRTSGTISYNEQFF
DNA: TGTGCCAGCACACGGACTAGCGGGACTATCTCCTACAATGAGCAGTTCTTC

J: TRBJ2-1
D: .
size: .
V: TRBV27
CDR3: CASSASGDNEQFF
DNA: TGTGCCAGCAGCGCTAGTGGGGACAATGAGCAGTTCTTC

J: TRBJ1-2
D: .
size: .
V: TRBV15
CDR3: CATSGGAGYTF
DNA: TGTGCCACCAGCGGCGGGGCTGGCTACACCTTC

J: TRBJ2-7
D: TRBD1
size: few
V: TRBV5-1
CDR3: CASSSDRGREQYF
DNA: TGCGCCAGCAGCTCGGACAGGGGGAGGGAGCAGTACTTC

J: TRBJ2-2
D: TRBD2
size: .
V: TRBV4-2
CDR3: CASSQDRLAERGRGGELFF
DNA: TGTGCCAGCAGCCAAGACCGACTAGCGGAGCGGGGAAGAGGGGGGGAGCTGTTTTTT

J: TRBJ1-3
D: .
size: .
V: TRBV4-1
CDR3: CASSQGQSSGNTIYF
DNA: TGCGCCAGCAGCCAAGGACAGTCATCGGGAAACACCATATATTTT

J: TRBJ1-5
D: .
size: .
V: TRBV7-8
CDR3: CASSPRGGTTQSNQPQHF
DNA: TGTGCCAGCAGCCCTCGGGGGGGGACCACTCAGAGCAATCAGCCCCAGCATTTT

J: TRBJ1-1
D: .
size: .
V: TRBV5-4
CDR3: CASSLSGANTEAFF
DNA: TGTGCCAGCAGCCTGTCCGGGGCGAACACTGAAGCTTTCTTT

J: TRBJ1-2
D: .
size: .
V: TRBV5-4
CDR3: CASHMFQGYHGYTF
DNA: TGTGCCAGCCATATGTTCCAGGGATACCATGGCTACACCTTC

J: TRBJ2-1
D: TRBD2
size: .
V: TRBV7-9
CDR3: CASSPLAGGLYNEQFF
DNA: TGTGCCAGCAGCCCCTTAGCGGGAGGGCTTTACAATGAGCAGTTCTTC

J: TRBJ2-7
D: .
size: .
V: TRBV4-1
CDR3: CASSQNCADRVHEQYF
DNA: TGCGCCAGCAGCCAAAATTGTGCGGACCGAGTCCACGAGCAGTACTTC

J: TRBJ2-7
D: .
size: .
V: TRBV11-2
CDR3: CASSLGFVHEQYF
DNA: TGTGCCAGCAGCTTGGGATTCGTCCACGAGCAGTACTTC

J: TRBJ2-1
D: TRBD2
size: .
V: TRBV5-1
CDR3: CASSLFSSGTYNEQFF
DNA: TGCGCCAGCAGCTTATTCTCTAGCGGAACCTACAATGAGCAGTTCTTC

J: TRBJ2-1
D: TRBD2
size: many
V: TRBV30
CDR3: CAWSGSSGRGNEQFF
DNA: TGTGCCTGGAGTGGGTCTAGCGGGAGAGGCAATGAGCAGTTCTTC

J: TRBJ2-7
D: .
size: once
V: TRBV6-1
CDR3: CASSQTRSYEQYF
DNA: TGTGCCAGCAGTCAGACTAGATCTTACGAGCAGTACTTC

J: TRBJ2-7
D: TRBD2
size: few
V: TRBV27
CDR3: CASRLAGASYEQYF
DNA: TGTGCCAGCAGGCTAGCGGGTGCATCCTACGAGCAGTACTTC

J: TRBJ1-1
D: TRBD1
size: .
V: TRBV2
CDR3: CASSGRTGGGTEAFF
DNA: TGTGCCAGCAGTGGGCGGACAGGGGGCGGCACTGAAGCTTTCTTT

J: TRBJ2-5
D: .
size: .
V: TRBV11-2
CDR3: CASSRGTAQETQYF
DNA: TGTGCCAGCAGCCGCGGGACAGCTCAAGAGACCCAGTACTTC

J: TRBJ1-4
D: .
size: .
V: TRBV25-1
CDR3: CASSDVQDEKLFF
DNA: TGTGCCAGCAGTGATGTGCAGGATGAAAAACTGTTTTTT

J: TRBJ2-3
D: .
size: .
V: TRBV7-2
CDR3: CASSLEGGSTDTQYF
DNA: TGTGCCAGCAGCTTAGAAGGTGGGAGCACAGATACGCAGTATTTT

J: TRBJ2-7
D: TRBD1
size: .
V: TRBV2
CDR3: CASSGDSPYEQYF
DNA: TGTGCCAGCAGTGGGGACAGTCCCTACGAGCAGTACTTC

J: TRBJ2-7
D: .
size: .
V: TRBV18
CDR3: CASSPGRGYDGQYF
DNA: TGTGCCAGCTCACCGGGCAGGGGCTACGATGGGCAGTACTTC

J: TRBJ2-2
D: .
size: few
V: TRBV28
CDR3: CASSLGGWDTGELFF
DNA: TGTGCCAGCAGTTTAGGAGGGTGGGACACCGGGGAGCTGTTTTTT

J: TRBJ2-1
D: .
size: .
V: TRBV10-3
CDR3: CASRPRGYNEQFF
DNA: TGTGCCAGCAGACCTAGAGGATACAATGAGCAGTTCTTC

J: TRBJ1-2
D: TRBD1
size: .
V: TRBV4-3
CDR3: CASSQDRGNGYTF
DNA: TGCGCCAGCAGCCAAGACAGGGGGAATGGCTACACCTTC

J: TRBJ1-1
D: .
size: .
V: TRBV10-3
CDR3: CAISGTEATAEAFF
DNA: TGTGCCATCAGTGGGACGGAGGCGACCGCTGAAGCTTTCTTT

J: TRBJ2-2
D: .
size: .
V: TRBV9
CDR3: CASSIQGRGTGELFF
DNA: TGTGCCAGCAGCATACAGGGTAGGGGCACCGGGGAGCTGTTTTTT

J: TRBJ2-5
D: TRBD2
size: .
V: TRBV29-1
CDR3: CSVSGRLSETQYF
DNA: TGCAGCGTTTCCGGGAGGCTGTCAGAGACCCAGTACTTC

J: TRBJ2-1
D: TRBD1
size: few
V: TRBV7-8
CDR3: CASSLQGEGDEQFF
DNA: TGTGCCAGCAGCTTACAGGGGGAAGGCGATGAGCAGTTCTTC

J: TRBJ2-5
D: .
size: .
V: TRBV7-3
CDR3: CASSFGLKETQYF
DNA: TGTGCCAGCAGCTTTGGGCTAAAAGAGACCCAGTACTTC

J: TRBJ1-6
D: .
size: once
V: TRBV28
CDR3: CASIEGSSPLHF
DNA: TGTGCCAGCATTGAGGGGAGTTCACCCCTCCACTTT

J: TRBJ2-1
D: TRBD2
size: .
V: TRBV18
CDR3: CASSPSQRGSSYNEQFF
DNA: TGTGCCAGCTCACCATCCCAGCGGGGGAGCTCCTACAATGAGCAGTTCTTC

J: TRBJ2-1
D: TRBD2
size: .
V: TRBV7-3
CDR3: CASSQIASGSRDEQFF
DNA: TGTGCCAGCAGCCAAATAGCTAGCGGGAGTCGGGATGAGCAGTTCTTC

J: TRBJ2-7
D: .
size: .
V: TRBV9
CDR3: CASSPSGGAPQYF
DNA: TGTGCCAGCAGCCCAAGTGGGGGAGCGCCGCAGTACTTC

J: TRBJ2-5
D: TRBD2
size: .
V: TRBV28
CDR3: CASGPGGAEGQETQYF
DNA: TGTGCCAGCGGGCCGGGGGGGGCAGAAGGCCAAGAGACCCAGTACTTC

J: TRBJ1-5
D: .
size: .
V: TRBV5-4
CDR3: CASSLEVGRPQHF
DNA: TGTGCCAGCAGCTTGGAGGTAGGAAGGCCCCAGCATTTT

J: TRBJ2-1
D: TRBD2
size: .
V: TRBV30
CDR3: CAWSVGLAGTKEQFF
DNA: TGTGCCTGGAGTGTGGGACTAGCGGGGACCAAGGAGCAGTTCTTC

J: TRBJ1-1
D: .
size: few
V: TRBV9
CDR3: CASRNDRSEAFF
DNA: TGTGCCAGCAGGAATGACAGATCCGAAGCTTTCTTT

J: TRBJ2-7
D: TRBD1
size: .
V: TRBV6-1
CDR3: CASKEAGGRYEQYF
DNA: TGTGCCAGCAAGGAGGCAGGGGGCAGATACGAGCAGTACTTC

J: TRBJ2-5
D: .
size: .
V: TRBV27
CDR3: CASSSRVRPGTQYF
DNA: TGTGCCAGCAGTTCCCGGGTTCGACCAGGGACCCAGTACTTC

J: TRBJ2-1
D: .
size: .
V: TRBV2
CDR3: CASRYNEQFF
DNA: TGTGCCAGCCGGTACAATGAGCAGTTCTTC

J: TRBJ2-3
D: TRBD2
size: .
V: TRBV5-1
CDR3: CASSPTSSTSTDTQYF
DNA: TGCGCCAGCAGCCCGACTAGCTCCACGTCCACAGATACGCAGTATTTT

J: TRBJ2-2
D: TRBD1
size: .
V: TRBV19
CDR3: CASTPGSGRPTGQGERYGELFF
DNA: TGTGCCAGTACTCCCGGGTCCGGAAGACCTACGGGACAGGGCGAACGCTACGGGGAGCTGTTTTTT

J: TRBJ1-5
D: TRBD1
size: .
V: TRBV2
CDR3: CASRTGETGNQPQHF
DNA: TGTGCCAGCAGGACAGGGGAGACGGGGAATCAGCCCCAGCATTTT

J: TRBJ1-2
D: .
size: few
V: TRBV6-1
CDR3: CASSENGDRRRLYGYTF
DNA: TGTGCCAGCAGTGAAAACGGTGACAGGCGACGCCTCTATGGCTACACCTTC

J: TRBJ1-1
D: .
size: .
V: TRBV30
CDR3: CAWSGSSYEAFF
DNA: TGTGCCTGGAGTGGAAGCTCATATGAAGCTTTCTTT

J: TRBJ1-5
D: .
size: .
V: TRBV6-1
CDR3: CASKGDANQPQHF
DNA: TGTGCCAGCAAAGGGGACGCTAATCAGCCCCAGCATTTT